The clone carrying this T cell receptor beta chain was detected only once. As yet, its antigen is unknown. Sequencing was performed with immunoSEQ multiplex PCR; in TCRdb, only in-frame clones are kept and a portion is missing. This table has about 56,000 clones, about 86% appearing once. The data were obtained in a study of Tregs in tolerant kidney transplant recipients. Study-wide results and caveats: The most relevant donor-specific Treg TCRbeta repertoire apparently came from expansion with activated donor B cells. The small number of patients limits these findings pending further validation.

Unstimulated Tregs (CD4+CD25+CD127-) and CD4+CD25- non-Tregs were sorted from PBMCs. V lost 4 bases and J 7 bases, leaving 8 bases between the germline ends. In germline, CDR1 is SGHNT, CDR2 YENEEA. The CDR3 is 11 residues long. The chain couples TRBV11-3 to TRBJ2-7; no clear D gene. This TCR came from a human donor in good health. Sequences were obtained from CD4+ T cells from blood. In DNA, the CDR3 is TGTGCCAGCAGCTCCTTTGGTGAGCAGTACTTC. It translates to CASSSFGEQYF.